The 6 T cell receptor beta chains listed next were all sequenced from one sample in a study of blood T cell repertoires in COVID-19. The method was immunoSEQ multiplex PCR; TCRdb's version includes in-frame clones alone and lacks a portion of them. The sample records around 450,000 clones, approximately 90% being singletons. Sequencing was carried out using PBMCs or T cells enriched from blood (not recorded which). Source of these receptors: a woman younger than 30 who had recovered from COVID-19.

This rearrangement joins TRBV6-5 to TRBJ2-3; D gene ambiguous. Germline lookup yields CDR1 MNHEY and CDR2 SVGAGI. V was trimmed by 2 bases and J by 1 base, leaving 13 bases between them. This CDR3 region has 16 residues. The CDR3 protein is CASSYTIVSGTDTQYF. The CDR3 region has the DNA TGTGCCAGCAGTTACACCATAGTCTCCGGCACAGATACGCAGTATTTT.

The rearrangement links TRBV7-8 to TRBJ2-3; TRBD2 aligns across 7 bases. CDR1 is SGHVS, CDR2 FQNEAQ, per germline. After removal of 2 bases from V and 3 bases from J, the junction contained 8 bases not matched to a gene. The CDR3 runs to 16 residues. The CDR3 reads CASSLMARGMTDTQYF. For the CDR3, the DNA is TGTGCCAGCAGCTTAATGGCGCGGGGGATGACAGATACGCAGTATTTT.

The chain links TRBV7-2 to TRBJ2-7; 7 bases line up with TRBD2. The germline V gene has CDR1 SGHTA and CDR2 FQGNSA. V lost 8 bases and J lost 2; bases outside the gene matches: 6. This CDR3 is built from 13 residues. The CDR3 sequence is CASAIGGTYEQYF. Here the CDR3 DNA reads TGTGCCAGCGCGATCGGGGGGACCTACGAGCAGTACTTC.

The chain employs TRBV30 and TRBJ1-5, with D perhaps matching TRBD1 (6 bases). Germline V gene data show CDR1 as GTSNPN and CDR2 as SVGIG (reference sequence). Trimming cost V 0 bases and J 7 bases, with 10 bases left between them. This CDR3 comprises 13 residues. CDR3 loop: CAWSVQGGQPQHF. Written as DNA, the CDR3 is TGTGCCTGGAGTGTACAGGGCGGGCAGCCCCAGCATTTT.

The chain carries TRBV2 and TRBJ1-1; D perhaps matches TRBD1 (6 bases). Germline V gives CDR1 SNHLY, CDR2 FYNNEI. The CDR3 is 14 residues long. The ends were cut back, 5 bases at V and 6 bases at J, with 16 bases in the middle. CDR3 region: CASSPPTGSPEAFF. The CDR3 DNA reads as TGTGCCAGCAGTCCCCCGACAGGCTCCCCTGAAGCTTTCTTT.

The CDR3 spells CASSYKTGTSGGYSYEQYF. CDR3 nucleotide sequence: TGTGCCAGCAGCTACAAAACTGGGACTAGCGGGGGGTATTCCTACGAGCAGTACTTC. The J gene is TRBJ2-7, the V gene TRBV7-2, with TRBD2 matching 15 bases. From germline, CDR1 is SGHTA and CDR2 FQGNSA. The junction had 11 bases not matched to a gene; V was cut back by 4 bases and J by 1 base. The CDR3 is 19 amino acids.